One and the same sample provided the 15 T cell receptor beta chains below, sequenced in a study of shared clonotypes between healthy human individuals. This table comes from immunoSEQ multiplex PCR, and its TCRdb copy is limited to in-frame clones, with some not included. Among millions of clones listed, approximately 94% were seen once. Naive CD8 cells lacked CD45RO and underwent positive selection for CCR7, leaving out terminally differentiated effector memory CD45RA+ cells. Sequenced: naive CD8+ T cells sorted from blood. Source of these receptors: a young man in good health.

The chain links TRBV4-2 to TRBJ2-7; 10 bases align to TRBD2. V was clipped by 3 bases and J by 5 bases; unmatched bases: 10. The germline V gene has CDR1 LGHNA and CDR2 YNFKEQ. The CDR3 contains 16 residues. The DNA of the CDR3 is TGTGCCAGCAGCCATGATGGCCTGCTAGCGGGGGACGAGCAGTACTTC. This encodes CASSHDGLLAGDEQYF.

The gene calls are TRBV6-4 and TRBJ2-3; D is undetermined. The CDR3 totals 14 residues. The ends were cut back, 0 bases at V and 1 base at J, with 5 bases in the middle. In germline, CDR1 is MRHNA, CDR2 SNTAGT. The CDR3 loop reads CASSDSRGTDTQYF. The CDR3 DNA reads TGTGCCAGCAGTGACTCAAGAGGCACAGATACGCAGTATTTT.

V is TRBV2 and J is TRBJ2-7; 12 positions match TRBD2. Germline V CDR1 and CDR2: SNHLY, FYNNEI. This CDR3 is built from 15 residues. J gave up 2 bases and V 5 bases, and 4 bases lay outside the gene matches. The CDR3 sequence: CASSYGLAGTYEQYF. The CDR3, as DNA: TGTGCCAGCAGTTACGGACTAGCGGGGACCTACGAGCAGTACTTC.

The chain links TRBV10-2 to TRBJ2-7, with D uncertain. Germline V gene sequence: CDR1 WSHSY, CDR2 SAAADI. This CDR3 is 15 amino acids long. Trimming shortened V by 3 bases and J by 6 bases, and 18 bases separated the two germline ends. CDR3: CASSDSGLSGAEQYF. The DNA for the CDR3 is TGCGCCAGCAGTGACTCCGGGCTCTCTGGCGCCGAGCAGTACTTC.

The chain carries TRBV5-8 and TRBJ2-7; D could derive from TRBD1 or TRBD2 (7 bases each). There are 15 residues in the CDR3. V lost 7 bases and J lost 5, with 22 bases in between. Germline V lookup: CDR1 SGHTS, CDR2 YDEGEE. The CDR3 region has the DNA TGTGCCAGCCCGATCAGCGGGACAGTCTTCCACGAGCAGTACTTC. This sequence encodes CASPISGTVFHEQYF.

This chain uses TRBV6-1 with TRBJ2-2; TRBD2 matches 16 bases. CDR1 and CDR2 (germline): MNHNS, SASEGT. The length of the CDR3 is 18 residues. J lost 4 bases, V lost 4 bases, and 6 bases had no gene match. As DNA, the CDR3 is TGTGCCAGCAGTGGGGGGACTAGCGGGAGGGCCAGCACCGGGGAGCTGTTTTTT. Amino acid sequence: CASSGGTSGRASTGELFF.

J is TRBJ1-4 and V is TRBV7-9; D gene uncertain. Germline CDR1 SEHNR, CDR2 FQNEAQ (reference sequence). The CDR3 runs 13 residues. V gave up 4 bases and J gave up 8 bases, with 11 bases separating them. In DNA, the CDR3 is TGTGCCAGCAGCTCGTCCGAGGTGGAAAAACTGTTTTTT. Its protein product is CASSSSEVEKLFF.

The genes are TRBV28 and TRBJ2-1; 8 bases align to TRBD1. Germline V lookup: CDR1 MDHEN, CDR2 SYDVKM. The CDR3 spans 16 residues. V was pared by 1 base and J by 5 bases, with 7 bases of the junction left unmatched. The CDR3 here is CASSLSRTGSDNEQFF. The DNA of the CDR3 is TGTGCCAGCAGTTTATCCAGGACAGGGTCTGACAATGAGCAGTTCTTC.

J is TRBJ1-6 and V is TRBV13; 7 positions match TRBD1. Germline trimming cut 2 bases from V and 10 bases from J; bases unmatched to any gene: 11. The CDR3 runs to 16 residues. Per germline, CDR1 PRHDT and CDR2 FYEKMQ (reference sequence). This CDR3 is CASSLSVGGARSPLHF. The CDR3 nucleotides read TGTGCCAGCAGCTTAAGTGTAGGGGGCGCAAGGTCACCCCTCCACTTT.

The chain is built from TRBV27 and TRBJ2-5, with D perhaps TRBD2 (5 bases). CDR3 length: 14 amino acids. Germline V CDR1 and CDR2: MNHEY, SMNVEV (reference sequence). Trimming removed 2 bases from V and 7 bases from J, with 14 bases in between. CDR3 sequence reads: CASSLDRDAGTQYF. DNA of the CDR3: TGTGCCAGCAGTTTAGATAGGGATGCGGGGACCCAGTACTTC.

The rearrangement links TRBV7-2 to TRBJ1-2; D is perhaps TRBD1 (5 bases). The germline V gene encodes CDR1 SGHTA and CDR2 FQGNSA. Trimming took 5 bases from V and 7 from J, leaving 17 bases between them. The CDR3 extends over 14 amino acids. In nucleotides, the CDR3 is TGTGCCAGCAGCCTCGGGGGTCTCCTCGGTGGCTACACCTTC. This codes for CASSLGGLLGGYTF. The full variable domain, in which reference TRBV7-2 and TRBJ1-2 provide the parts outside the CDR3, is GAGVSQSPSNKVTEKGKDVELRCDPISGHTALYWYRQSLGQGLEFLIYFQGNSAPDKSGLPSDRFSAERTGGSVSTLTIQRTQQEDSAVYLCASSLGGLLGGYTFGSGTRLTVV.

This chain connects TRBV28 to TRBJ1-2; weak D call: TRBD1 (5 bases). The germline CDR1 and CDR2 sequences are MDHEN and SYDVKM. V lost 2 bases to trimming and J lost 4 bases, with 20 bases between them. The CDR3 has 17 residues. CDR3: CASSLRGEGTHFYGYTF. CDR3 in DNA: TGTGCCAGCAGTTTACGAGGGGAAGGGACCCACTTCTATGGCTACACCTTC.

V gene TRBV7-8 combines with J gene TRBJ2-1, with D possibly matching TRBD2 (5 bases). CDR3 length equals 13 residues. The germline V and J ends were trimmed by 3 bases and 9 bases, with 12 bases remaining between them. The germline CDR1 and CDR2 sequences are SGHVS and FQNEAQ. CDR3 in DNA: TGTGCCAGCAGCTTGAGGACTCTTGGTGAGCAGTTCTTC. Amino acid sequence: CASSLRTLGEQFF.

Details on this clone: Other DNA variants within this sample encode the same CDR3. The chain carries TRBV18 and TRBJ1-1, with a possible D match to TRBD1 (6 bases). V was pared by 6 bases and J by 2 bases, with 10 bases between. Germline-derived CDR1 and CDR2 are KGHSH and LQKENI. The CDR3 runs 13 residues. The chain's CDR3 is CASSEGGNTEAFF. The CDR3 coding sequence is TGTGCCAGCTCGGAGGGGGGAAACACTGAAGCTTTCTTT.

The chain uses TRBV25-1 and TRBJ1-5; weak D call: TRBD1 (5 bases). Trimming left V 6 bases short and J 5 bases short, with 14 bases between. CDR3 length: 14 residues. The germline V gene has CDR1 MGHDK and CDR2 SYGVNS. CDR3 DNA sequence: TGTGCCAGCAGGGGAAGGGGAGTGGATCAGCCCCAGCATTTT. This gives the protein CASRGRGVDQPQHF.